The 25 T cell receptor beta chains below were found in one sample sequenced in a study of T cells in Graves' hyperthyroidism and ophthalmopathy. Amplified TCR beta CDR3 regions derived from RNA transcripts. HTBI primers drove first-round RT-PCR of the TCR CDR3. One entry per CDR3 protein, called by TCRdb with MiXCR from the multiplex PCR reads. This table holds a few hundred thousand distinct CDR3 sequences, about 43% found once. The source material was peripheral blood or thyroid tissue (not recorded which). These receptors all stem from a woman aged 18-29 years with Graves' hyperthyroidism.

In its sample, this clonotype was seen a few times. The chain uses TRBV2 and TRBJ1-1; no clear D gene. In germline, CDR1 is SNHLY, CDR2 FYNNEI. V dropped 6 bases and J dropped 2 bases, with 16 bases sitting between them. The CDR3 covers 15 residues. CDR3 amino acids: CASSLSADLNTEAFF. DNA of the CDR3: TGTGCCAGCAGCTTGTCGGCGGATCTCAACACTGAAGCTTTCTTT.

This clonotype was counted only a few times. The rearrangement uses TRBV2 and TRBJ2-7; D remains ambiguous. The CDR3 extends over 13 amino acids. CDR1 SNHLY and CDR2 FYNNEI come from the germline V gene. V lost 4 bases to trimming and J lost 1 base, with 8 bases between them. The CDR3: CASSVAVSYEQYF. The CDR3 nucleotides read TGTGCCAGCAGTGTAGCTGTTTCCTACGAGCAGTACTTC.

The chain joins TRBV25-1 to TRBJ2-7, with TRBD2 matching 7 bases. In germline, CDR1 is MGHDK, CDR2 SYGVNS. This CDR3 has 13 residues. The V segment lost 8 bases and the J segment 5 bases; nucleotides outside the gene matches: 9. CDR3 DNA sequence: TGTGCCAGCGTTGCGACTAGCATCCACGAGCAGTACTTC. It encodes CASVATSIHEQYF.

This clonotype was counted at least ten times. The chain links TRBV15 to TRBJ2-5; 8 bases agree with TRBD1. After removal of 4 bases from V and 5 bases from J, the junction contained 6 bases not matched to a gene. Germline CDR1 and CDR2: LNHNV and YYDKDF (reference sequence). The CDR3 consists of 14 residues. The CDR3 DNA is TGTGCCACCAGCACCCGACAGGGGTGGGAGACCCAGTACTTC. It codes for CATSTRQGWETQYF.

Points on this clonotype: One end of the junction does not line up with germline, which may come from a read error. The chain uses TRBV15 and TRBJ1-2; TRBD1 is a possible D gene (5 bases). CDR1 and CDR2 from the germline V gene are LNHNV and YYDKDF (reference sequence). This CDR3 comprises 15 residues. The CDR3 sequence: CAASSLAGSDYGYTF. The CDR3 nucleotides are TGTGCCGCCAGCAGCTTGGCAGGGTCGGACTATGGCTACACCTTC.

This clonotype was counted between two and nine times. The CDR3 reads CASSVRLFQGQYF. The CDR3 DNA reads TGTGCCAGCAGTGTACGACTGTTCCAAGGGCAGTACTTC. V is TRBV7-8 and J is TRBJ2-7, with D hard to call. V was cut by 6 bases and J by 9 bases, with 18 bases left in between. Germline V gene lookup returns CDR1 SGHVS and CDR2 FQNEAQ. The CDR3 is 13 amino acids.

The genes are TRBV12-3 or TRBV12-4 and TRBJ1-3; D is unresolved. This CDR3 has 10 residues. The DNA of the CDR3 is TGTGCTAGTTTAGGGAACACCATATATTTT. Protein product: CASLGNTIYF.

On this clonotype: A junction boundary mismatches the germline segment, possibly from a read error. The chain couples TRBV5-1 to TRBJ1-1; the D is unclear. The CDR3 is made up of 15 amino acids. Germline CDR1 and CDR2: SGHRS and YFSETQ. CDR3 in DNA: TGTGCCAGCAGCCTACGGAGGGTGTCTAACACTGAAGCTTTCTTT. The encoded protein is CASSLRRVSNTEAFF.

DNA for the CDR3: TGTGCCACCAGTGATCCGTCCGGGACAGGGCTCTCTGGGGCCAACGTCCTGACTTTC. The encoded protein is CATSDPSGTGLSGANVLTF. The V and J genes are TRBV24-1 and TRBJ2-6, with 9 bases aligning to TRBD1. J was trimmed by 0 bases and V by 3 bases; bases with no gene match: 8. Germline V CDR1 and CDR2: KGHDR, SFDVKD. This CDR3 region has 19 residues.

The V call is TRBV20-1, the J call TRBJ1-2; D possibly corresponds to TRBD1 (5 bases). Trimming left V 3 bases short and J 4 bases short, with 12 bases between. This CDR3 has 13 amino acids. Germline CDR1 DFQATT, CDR2 SNEGSKA (reference sequence). In DNA form, the CDR3 reads TGCAGTGCTAGTCCCCCGGGGGTCTATGGCTACACCTTC. Translation gives CSASPPGVYGYTF.

This clonotype came up many times. The chain combines TRBV2 with TRBJ1-6; 8 positions agree with TRBD1. There are 14 residues in the CDR3. The V gene end was trimmed by 8 bases and the J gene end by 7 bases; junction bases not matched to a gene: 7. The germline V gene has CDR1 SNHLY and CDR2 FYNNEI. In DNA, the CDR3 is TGTGCCAGCGACAGGGGCAGGGAAAATTCACCCCTCCACTTT. Protein: CASDRGRENSPLHF. The variable domain in full, with the rest retrieved from reference TRBV2 and TRBJ1-6, is EPEVTQTPSHQVTQMGQEVILRCVPISNHLYFYWYRQILGQKVEFLVSFYNNEISEKSEIFDDQFSVERPDGSNFTLKIRSTKLEDSAMYFCASDRGRENSPLHFGNGTRLTVT.

The CDR3 loop reads CAISESIPLFGRGGETQYF. The CDR3 DNA follows: TGTGCCATCAGTGAGTCGATCCCCCTCTTCGGGAGGGGCGGGGAGACCCAGTACTTC. The genes are TRBV10-3 and TRBJ2-5, with 8 bases fitting TRBD2. The CDR3 extends over 19 amino acids. CDR1 is ENHRY and CDR2 is SYGVKD in the germline V gene. V gave up 0 bases and J gave up 5 bases; unmatched junction bases: 17.

The chain uses TRBV15 and TRBJ1-2, with TRBD1 matching over 7 bases. Per the germline V gene, CDR1 is LNHNV and CDR2 is YYDKDF (reference sequence). The CDR3 spans 13 residues. V shed 8 bases and J 7 bases; nucleotides not matched to a gene: 10. CDR3 in amino acids: CATRDSQKGGYTF. The CDR3 bases are TGTGCCACCCGGGACAGCCAAAAAGGTGGCTACACCTTC.

The chain carries TRBV7-9 and TRBJ1-1; D call uncertain. The CDR3 extends over 12 amino acids. Germline lookup yields CDR1 SEHNR and CDR2 FQNEAQ (reference sequence). V was pared by 2 bases and J by 7 bases, with 8 bases between. In nucleotides, the CDR3 is TGTGCCAGCAGCTTAAGAGGGAATGAAGCTTTCTTT. It codes for CASSLRGNEAFF.

V gene TRBV25-1 combines with J gene TRBJ2-7; 8 nucleotides match TRBD1. The CDR3 is made up of 14 amino acids. V dropped 11 bases and J dropped 3; count of bases not matched to a gene: 12. CDR1 and CDR2 from the germline V gene are MGHDK and SYGVNS. The CDR3 spells CASLGQVGDYEQYF. CDR3 nucleotide sequence: TGTGCCTCACTGGGACAGGTAGGGGACTACGAGCAGTACTTC.

As concerns this clonotype: With a much larger clone just one base away, this may be a read error. The chain recombines TRBV15 with TRBJ1-2; D is possibly TRBD1 (6 bases). CDR3 length: 15 amino acids. V was cut by 3 bases and J by 9 bases, with 20 bases left in between. Per the germline V gene, CDR1 is LNHNV and CDR2 is YYDKDF (reference sequence). The CDR3 coding sequence is TGTGCCACCAGCAGTAAACGAGGGGGGGTGGGTAGCTACACCTTC. This translates into CATSSKRGGVGSYTF.

This chain joins TRBV7-6 and TRBJ1-5, with D tentatively TRBD1 (6 bases). The V gene's germline CDR1 is SGHVS and CDR2 FNYEAQ. This CDR3 contains 15 residues. Trimming took off 6 bases at V and 4 bases at J, with 16 bases between the two ends. In DNA, the CDR3 is TGTGCCAGCAGTTACTACGGACAGCGTAATCAGCCCCAGCATTTT. It encodes CASSYYGQRNQPQHF.

Notes on this clonotype: A read error may produce the germline difference seen at one junction end. The chain links TRBV29-1 to TRBJ1-1, with D uncertain. Germline V gene data show CDR1 as SQVTM and CDR2 as ANQGSEA. The CDR3 has 13 residues. The CDR3 nucleotides read TGTGCCTGGAGCGGTGGAGGAGCTGCTGAAGCTTTCTTT. Translating it yields CAWSGGGAAEAFF.

In its sample, this clonotype was seen a few times. CDR3 region: CASEGGGQETQYF. The CDR3 region has the DNA TGTGCCAGCGAGGGGGGCGGCCAAGAGACCCAGTACTTC. J is TRBJ2-5 and V is TRBV24-1; D could derive from TRBD1 or TRBD2 (6 bases each). The germline CDR1 and CDR2 sequences are KGHDR and SFDVKD. Trimming shortened V by 11 bases and J by 1 base, and 13 bases separated the two germline ends. This CDR3 has 13 amino acids.

The rearrangement uses TRBV29-1 and TRBJ1-1; tentatively, D is TRBD1 (5 bases). V was trimmed by 8 bases and J by 4 bases, leaving 14 bases between them. Looked up from germline, CDR1 is SQVTM and CDR2 is ANQGSEA. The CDR3 has 12 residues. This CDR3 reads CSSLVGTTEAFF. The CDR3 region has the DNA TGCAGCAGTTTGGTAGGGACCACTGAAGCTTTCTTT.

The chain couples TRBV25-1 to TRBJ1-4; D uncertain. The germline gives CDR1 MGHDK, CDR2 SYGVNS. The CDR3 is 12 residues long. V was cut by 6 bases and J by 7 bases, with 9 bases left in between. This CDR3 reads CASSSRVEKLFF. CDR3 in DNA: TGTGCCAGCAGCTCGCGGGTTGAAAAACTGTTTTTT.

The chain is built from TRBV10-3 and TRBJ2-5; 7 bases line up with TRBD2. The V gene's germline CDR1 is ENHRY and CDR2 SYGVKD. The junction had 8 bases not matched to a gene; V was cut back by 0 bases and J by 4 bases. This CDR3 has 16 amino acids. CDR3 sequence reads: CAISESAGEGVETQYF. The CDR3 region has the DNA TGTGCCATCAGTGAGTCTGCGGGAGAGGGCGTAGAGACCCAGTACTTC.

This clonotype has ten or more counts. The chain uses TRBV7-9 and TRBJ2-7; TRBD1 might be the D (6 bases). V lost 4 bases to trimming and J lost 0 bases, with 10 bases between them. This CDR3 has 14 amino acids. In germline, CDR1 is SEHNR, CDR2 FQNEAQ (reference sequence). CDR3 residues: CASSWGQGSYEQYF. The CDR3 DNA follows: TGTGCCAGCAGCTGGGGACAAGGCTCCTACGAGCAGTACTTC.

The J gene is TRBJ2-7, the V gene TRBV29-1; D uncertain. Germline CDR1 SQVTM, CDR2 ANQGSEA. Trimming stripped 4 bases from V and 1 base from J, with 5 bases between. This CDR3 contains 11 residues. The CDR3 loop is CSVVRSYEQYF. The CDR3 region has the DNA TGCAGCGTTGTTAGGTCCTACGAGCAGTACTTC.

This chain uses TRBV7-9 with TRBJ2-7, with no clear D. CDR1 and CDR2 from the germline V gene are SEHNR and FQNEAQ (reference sequence). Trimming removed 9 bases at V and 0 bases at J, with 21 bases between. The CDR3 is made up of 16 amino acids. The CDR3 bases are TGTGCCAGTAGTATAGTTGTCGACGCTATCTCCTACGAGCAGTACTTC. This encodes CASSIVVDAISYEQYF.